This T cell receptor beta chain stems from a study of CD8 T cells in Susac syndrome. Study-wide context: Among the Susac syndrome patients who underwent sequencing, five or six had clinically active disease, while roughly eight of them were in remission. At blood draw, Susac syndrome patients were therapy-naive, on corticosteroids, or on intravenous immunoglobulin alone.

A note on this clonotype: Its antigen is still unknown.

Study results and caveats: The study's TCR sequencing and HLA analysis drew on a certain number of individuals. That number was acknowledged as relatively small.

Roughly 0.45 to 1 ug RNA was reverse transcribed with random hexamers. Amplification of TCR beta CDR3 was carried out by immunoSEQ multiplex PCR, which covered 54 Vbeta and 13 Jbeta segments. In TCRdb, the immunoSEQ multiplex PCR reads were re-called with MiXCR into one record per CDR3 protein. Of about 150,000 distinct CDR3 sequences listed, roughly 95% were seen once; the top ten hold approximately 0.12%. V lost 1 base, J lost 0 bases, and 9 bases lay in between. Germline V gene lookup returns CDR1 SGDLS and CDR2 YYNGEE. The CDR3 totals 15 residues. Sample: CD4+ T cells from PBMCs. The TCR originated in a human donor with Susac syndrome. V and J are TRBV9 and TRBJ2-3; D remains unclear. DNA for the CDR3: TGTGCCAGCAGCGTAAGCGCCCGCAGCACAGATACGCAGTATTTT. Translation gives CASSVSARSTDTQYF.